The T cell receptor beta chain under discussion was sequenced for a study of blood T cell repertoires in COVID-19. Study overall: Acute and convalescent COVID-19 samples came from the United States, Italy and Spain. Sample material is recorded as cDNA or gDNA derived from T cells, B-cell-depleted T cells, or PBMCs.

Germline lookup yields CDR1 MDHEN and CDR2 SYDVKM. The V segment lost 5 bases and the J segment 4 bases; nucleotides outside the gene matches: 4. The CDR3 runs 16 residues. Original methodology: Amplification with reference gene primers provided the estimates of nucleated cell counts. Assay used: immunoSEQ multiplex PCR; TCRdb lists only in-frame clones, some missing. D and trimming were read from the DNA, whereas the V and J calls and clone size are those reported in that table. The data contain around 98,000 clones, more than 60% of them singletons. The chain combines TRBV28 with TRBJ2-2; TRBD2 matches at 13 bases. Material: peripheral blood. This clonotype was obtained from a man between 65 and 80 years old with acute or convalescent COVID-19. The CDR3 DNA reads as TGTGCCAGCAGTGGACTAGCGGGAGAGGGCACCGGGGAGCTGTTTTTT. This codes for CASSGLAGEGTGELFF.